This T cell receptor beta chain comes out of a study of blood T cell repertoires in COVID-19. This CDR3 contains 13 residues. Germline CDR1 reads SQVTM; CDR2 reads ANQGSEA. Unmatched junction bases numbered 8, after V lost 4 bases and J lost 7 bases. Profiled with immunoSEQ multiplex PCR; TCRdb holds only in-frame clones, not every one. The table has 310,000 or so clones, about 89% seen once; the top ten hold approximately 9.4%. The rearrangement links TRBV29-1 to TRBJ1-2; 8 nucleotides align to TRBD1. Material: PBMCs or T cells enriched from blood (not recorded which). This receptor was obtained from a woman aged 40 to 50 who had recovered from COVID-19. CDR3 in amino acids: CSVVVQGVFGYTF. CDR3 nucleotides: TGCAGCGTTGTAGTACAGGGGGTCTTTGGCTACACCTTC.